Below, 15 T cell receptor beta chains from the same sample are listed, as sequenced in a study of beta chain features in type 1 diabetes. Expressed TCRB transcripts were sequenced after all isolated RNA was converted to cDNA. The repertoire was sequenced with immunoSEQ multiplex PCR; TCRdb's copy has only in-frame clones and lacks some. This repertoire shows about 180,000 clones, roughly an eighth found once; its top ten account for around 0.63%. Sequencing was carried out using central memory CD4+ T cells from blood. These receptors all stem from a woman aged 18-30 years in good health.

The V call is TRBV4-1, the J call TRBJ1-2, with TRBD1 matching over 9 bases. The V segment lost 0 bases and the J segment 8 bases; nucleotides outside the gene matches: 7. Germline V lookup: CDR1 MGHRA, CDR2 YSYEKL. This CDR3 has 15 amino acids. The CDR3 spells CASSQDPGQGFGYTF. CDR3 nucleotide sequence: TGCGCCAGCAGCCAAGATCCCGGACAGGGGTTCGGCTACACCTTC.

This clone was observed a handful of times. This chain joins TRBV30 and TRBJ2-3; TRBD2 agrees at 7 bases. Trimming at V came to 5 bases and at J to 4 bases, leaving 0 bases not matched to a gene. There are 11 residues in the CDR3. The germline V gene has CDR1 GTSNPN and CDR2 SVGIG (reference sequence). The CDR3 DNA reads TGTGCCTGGGGACTAGCAGATACGCAGTATTTT. It specifies CAWGLADTQYF. Based on the CDR3 plus reference TRBV30 and TRBJ2-3, the full variable domain is SQTIHQWPATLVQPVGSPLSLECTVEGTSNPNLYWYRQAAGRGLQLLFYSVGIGQISSEVPQNLSASRPQDRQFILSSKKLLLSDSGFYLCAWGLADTQYFGPGTRLTVL.

This sequence joins TRBV7-2 and TRBJ2-3, with D perhaps TRBD2 (6 bases). The CDR3 sequence is 16 residues long. Germline CDR1 and CDR2: SGHTA and FQGNSA. The germline V and J ends were trimmed by 0 bases and 2 bases, with 12 bases remaining between them. CDR3 residues: CASSLAGGRNTDTQYF. Written as DNA, the CDR3 is TGTGCCAGCAGCTTAGCCGGGGGAAGGAACACAGATACGCAGTATTTT.

The chain combines TRBV28 with TRBJ2-7, with TRBD1 as a possible D gene (5 bases). The CDR3 is 15 amino acids. CDR1 is MDHEN and CDR2 is SYDVKM in the germline V gene. With 4 bases removed from V and 2 bases from J, the gap between germline ends came to 15 bases. CDR3: CASSSATVPPYEQYF. The CDR3 nucleotides read TGTGCCAGCAGTTCGGCGACAGTCCCCCCCTACGAGCAGTACTTC.

This clone was counted only a few times. The chain recombines TRBV5-1 with TRBJ1-1; TRBD1 might be the D (5 bases). Trimming took off 6 bases at V and 11 bases at J, with 23 bases between the two ends. The germline CDR1 and CDR2 sequences are SGHRS and YFSETQ. The CDR3 consists of 14 residues. CDR3 amino acids: CASIQAQSGGEAFF. CDR3 nucleotides: TGCGCCAGCATTCAGGCCCAATCCGGGGGAGAGGCTTTCTTT.

Only a few counts were recorded for this clone. The chain employs TRBV11-2 and TRBJ1-1; no firm D call. There are 13 residues in the CDR3. The germline CDR1 and CDR2 sequences are SGHAT and FQNNGV. With 5 bases removed from V and 1 base from J, the gap between germline ends came to 8 bases. DNA of the CDR3: TGTGCCAGCAGCCCCCGGGAGAACACTGAAGCTTTCTTT. Encoded protein: CASSPRENTEAFF.

This clone was picked up a small number of times. The chain combines TRBV28 with TRBJ1-4; tentative D call: TRBD1 (6 bases). V was cut by 2 bases and J by 8 bases, with 12 bases left in between. The CDR3 is 14 residues long. The germline V gene encodes CDR1 MDHEN and CDR2 SYDVKM. The CDR3 is CASSLQGLREKLFF. Here the CDR3 DNA reads TGTGCCAGCAGTTTACAGGGGCTCCGGGAAAAACTGTTTTTT. The full variable domain, with the rest looked up from reference TRBV28 and TRBJ1-4, is DVKVTQSSRYLVKRTGEKVFLECVQDMDHENMFWYRQDPGLGLRLIYFSYDVKMKEKGDIPEGYSVSREKKERFSLILESASTNQTSMYLCASSLQGLREKLFFGSGTQLSVL.

This clone has just a few counts. The chain recombines TRBV18 with TRBJ2-7; D unresolved. V was pared by 2 bases and J by 5 bases, with 10 bases between. There are 13 residues in the CDR3. Germline V lookup: CDR1 KGHSH, CDR2 LQKENI. The CDR3 DNA is TGTGCCAGCTCACCAAGGTCACAGCACGAGCAGTACTTC. It yields the protein CASSPRSQHEQYF.

The chain has TRBV27 and TRBJ2-3, with 11 bases lining up with TRBD2. The CDR3 has 14 amino acids. Germline CDR1 and CDR2: MNHEY and SMNVEV (reference sequence). V was clipped by 5 bases and J by 9 bases; unmatched bases: 7. CDR3 coding DNA: TGTGCCAGCAGTCTCGGGACTAGCGGTGACACGCAGTATTTT. This sequence encodes CASSLGTSGDTQYF.

This clone was counted a few times. The chain joins TRBV30 to TRBJ2-1, with 7 bases that match TRBD1. J was trimmed by 1 base and V by 5 bases; bases with no gene match: 2. Germline V gene lookup returns CDR1 GTSNPN and CDR2 SVGIG (reference sequence). This CDR3 has 13 residues. CDR3 bases: TGTGCCTGGTCCAGGGGGTCCTACAATGAGCAGTTCTTC. Translating gives CAWSRGSYNEQFF.

This clone was seen a handful of times. The rearrangement uses TRBV6-1 and TRBJ1-2, with D unclear. CDR1 MNHNS and CDR2 SASEGT come from the germline V gene. V was clipped by 6 bases and J by 12 bases, with 14 bases between them. The CDR3 is 11 amino acids. As DNA, the CDR3 is TGTGCCAGCAGGGTACCCGGGAGTCACACCTTC. Protein sequence: CASRVPGSHTF.

The chain employs TRBV7-2 and TRBJ2-5; D may be TRBD2 (5 bases). The V end lost 1 base, the J end lost 2 bases, and 14 bases lay between the germline ends. The CDR3 length is 16 residues. CDR1 is SGHTA, CDR2 FQGNSA, per germline. DNA for the CDR3: TGTGCCAGCAGCTTAGTTGATGGGAGCCCGCAAGAGACCCAGTACTTC. Its protein is CASSLVDGSPQETQYF.

The gene calls are TRBV18 and TRBJ2-6; D is unclear. Germline CDR1 reads KGHSH; CDR2 reads LQKENI. This CDR3 is 15 amino acids long. The V gene lost 3 bases and the J gene lost 1 base, with 7 bases spanning the gap. The CDR3 spells CASSPTESGANVLTF. The CDR3 DNA reads as TGTGCCAGCTCACCGACTGAATCTGGGGCCAACGTCCTGACTTTC.

The chain has TRBV7-2 and TRBJ2-3; TRBD1 agrees at 12 bases. CDR1 and CDR2 from the germline V gene are SGHTA and FQGNSA. The CDR3 is 19 residues long. V trimming: 1 base; J trimming: 6 bases; junction bases outside the gene matches: 14. The CDR3: CASSLVRWDGTGGLDTQYF. CDR3 bases: TGTGCCAGCAGCTTAGTACGATGGGATGGGACAGGGGGCTTGGATACGCAGTATTTT.

The chain employs TRBV27 and TRBJ2-7; D possibly corresponds to TRBD2 (5 bases). This CDR3 has 15 amino acids. From germline, CDR1 is MNHEY and CDR2 SMNVEV (reference sequence). V was cut by 6 bases and J by 4 bases, with 19 bases left in between. The CDR3 reads CASSFLGVQKYEQYF. In nucleotides, the CDR3 is TGTGCCAGCAGCTTCCTCGGGGTCCAGAAGTACGAGCAGTACTTC.